These 14 T cell receptor beta chains were sequenced from one sample in a study of CD8+ T cells in alopecia areata. The authors extracted RNA and reverse transcribed it into cDNA as the sequencing template. The method was immunoSEQ multiplex PCR; TCRdb's version includes in-frame clones alone and lacks a portion of them. The data show 120,000 to 150,000 clones, around 87% seen once. This material consisted of CD8+ T cells sorted from blood, taken at week 0. The receptors come from a human donor with alopecia areata.

This chain joins TRBV7-9 and TRBJ2-7; D possibly corresponds to TRBD1 (5 bases). This CDR3 comprises 13 residues. The germline CDR1 and CDR2 sequences are SEHNR and FQNEAQ (reference sequence). Trimming left V 5 bases short and J 3 bases short, with 11 bases between. The CDR3 DNA is TGTGCCAGCAGCCATCGACAGTACTACGAGCAGTACTTC. Encoded protein: CASSHRQYYEQYF.

The chain employs TRBV27 and TRBJ2-7, with no clear D. Trimming removed 7 bases at V and 7 bases at J, with 11 bases between. The CDR3 loop spans 11 amino acids. Germline lookup yields CDR1 MNHEY and CDR2 SMNVEV (reference sequence). The chain's CDR3 is CASKSGREQYF. For the CDR3, the DNA is TGTGCCAGCAAATCAGGAAGGGAGCAGTACTTC.

The rearrangement joins TRBV5-5 to TRBJ2-1; either TRBD1 or TRBD2 may fit D (5 bases each). The CDR3 sequence is 15 residues long. The V end lost 6 bases, the J end lost 8 bases, and 21 bases lay between the germline ends. Germline loops: CDR1 SGHKS, CDR2 YYEKEE (reference sequence). CDR3 residues: CASTTGTGTSYEQFF. The CDR3 DNA reads TGTGCCAGCACCACCGGGACGGGGACCTCTTATGAGCAGTTCTTC.

Comments on this clone: The junction shows a germline mismatch at one end, possibly a read error. CDR3 region: CASSLAGGLYEQYF. The CDR3 nucleotides are TGTGCCAGCAGCCTAGCGGGAGGCCTCTACGAGCAGTACTTC. V gene TRBV7-6 combines with J gene TRBJ2-7, with TRBD2 matching 11 bases. This CDR3 comprises 14 residues. The germline V gene encodes CDR1 SGHVS and CDR2 FNYEAQ.

This chain uses TRBV14 with TRBJ2-6, with D uncertain. There are 17 residues in the CDR3. CDR1 SGHDN and CDR2 FVKESK come from the germline V gene. Trimming shortened V by 0 bases and J by 0 bases, and 9 bases separated the two germline ends. The CDR3 bases are TGTGCCAGCAGCCAAGATACCACCAGCTCTGGGGCCAACGTCCTGACTTTC. It translates to CASSQDTTSSGANVLTF.

The chain carries TRBV9 and TRBJ1-5; 7 bases match TRBD1. After removal of 3 bases from V and 3 bases from J, the junction contained 3 bases not matched to a gene. The CDR3 runs 14 residues. CDR1 SGDLS and CDR2 YYNGEE come from the germline V gene. CDR3 DNA sequence: TGTGCCAGCAGCGGGGGGACAGACAATCAGCCCCAGCATTTT. Translated, it gives CASSGGTDNQPQHF.

The V gene is TRBV19, the J gene TRBJ2-7, with 7 bases identical to TRBD2. The CDR3 spans 14 residues. V dropped 7 bases and J dropped 7; count of bases not matched to a gene: 13. Germline V lookup: CDR1 LNHDA, CDR2 SQIVND (reference sequence). The CDR3, as DNA: TGTGCCAGTAAGGGTCGGGAGGAGGCGGGGGAGCAGTACTTC. Amino acid sequence: CASKGREEAGEQYF.

The genes are TRBV7-3 and TRBJ2-1; D might be TRBD2 (5 bases). The germline V gene has CDR1 SGHTA and CDR2 FQGTGA. The V end was cut by 2 bases, the J end by 0 bases, with 8 bases between. This CDR3 spans 15 amino acids. The CDR3 loop reads CASSLGTSSYNEQFF. Written as DNA, the CDR3 is TGTGCCAGCAGCTTAGGTACTAGCTCCTACAATGAGCAGTTCTTC.

The rearrangement links TRBV27 to TRBJ2-1; D gene ambiguous. The germline V gene has CDR1 MNHEY and CDR2 SMNVEV (reference sequence). This CDR3 comprises 15 residues. The V end lost 1 base, the J end lost 0 bases, and 7 bases lay between the germline ends. The CDR3 nucleotides are TGTGCCAGCAGTTTATACTCGGTCTCCTACAATGAGCAGTTCTTC. It codes for CASSLYSVSYNEQFF.

The chain is built from TRBV7-9 and TRBJ1-2; D gene unclear. Trimming took 5 bases from V and 0 from J, leaving 19 bases between them. The V gene's germline CDR1 is SEHNR and CDR2 FQNEAQ (reference sequence). This CDR3 is built from 17 residues. CDR3 sequence: CASSLRTAGTPNYGYTF. The DNA of the CDR3 is TGTGCCAGCAGCCTTCGTACGGCGGGTACGCCTAACTATGGCTACACCTTC.

The chain employs TRBV6-6 and TRBJ2-1; D perhaps matches TRBD2 (5 bases). Trimming took 0 bases from V and 4 from J, leaving 7 bases between them. Germline assignment: CDR1 MNHNY and CDR2 SVGAGI (reference sequence). The CDR3 has 14 residues. The CDR3 sequence: CASSYSGKYNEQFF. The CDR3 DNA sequence: TGTGCCAGCAGTTACTCCGGGAAGTACAATGAGCAGTTCTTC.

In its sample, this clone was seen once. The gene calls are TRBV5-4 and TRBJ2-7; tentatively, D is TRBD2 (6 bases). Germline V gives CDR1 SGHNT, CDR2 YYREEE (reference sequence). V gave up 3 bases and J gave up 3 bases, with 10 bases separating them. The CDR3 sequence is 13 residues long. The CDR3 DNA reads TGTGCCAGCAGCTCGGCGGGATTCTACGAGCAGTACTTC. Protein sequence: CASSSAGFYEQYF.

This clone was seen just once. The V call is TRBV5-4, the J call TRBJ2-7; 8 bases agree with TRBD2. Germline CDR1 is SGHNT and CDR2 is YYREEE (reference sequence). Germline trimming cut 4 bases from V and 4 bases from J; bases unmatched to any gene: 4. The CDR3 runs 13 residues. Written as DNA, the CDR3 is TGTGCCAGCAGCGACGGGACTAGATACGAGCAGTACTTC. It codes for CASSDGTRYEQYF. The variable domain in full, completed from reference TRBV5-4 and TRBJ2-7, reads ETGVTQSPTHLIKTRGQQVTLRCSSQSGHNTVSWYQQALGQGPQFIFQYYREEENGRGNFPPRFSGLQFPNYSSELNVNALELDDSALYLCASSDGTRYEQYFGPGTRLTVT.

This chain links TRBV10-3 with TRBJ2-2; 8 bases agree with TRBD1. The CDR3 loop spans 15 amino acids. Per the germline V gene, CDR1 is ENHRY and CDR2 is SYGVKD. With 5 bases clipped from V and 5 bases from J, the junction kept 7 bases outside the gene matches. CDR3 amino acids: CAISITGGQTGELFF. CDR3 nucleotide sequence: TGTGCCATCAGTATCACAGGGGGTCAGACCGGGGAGCTGTTTTTT.